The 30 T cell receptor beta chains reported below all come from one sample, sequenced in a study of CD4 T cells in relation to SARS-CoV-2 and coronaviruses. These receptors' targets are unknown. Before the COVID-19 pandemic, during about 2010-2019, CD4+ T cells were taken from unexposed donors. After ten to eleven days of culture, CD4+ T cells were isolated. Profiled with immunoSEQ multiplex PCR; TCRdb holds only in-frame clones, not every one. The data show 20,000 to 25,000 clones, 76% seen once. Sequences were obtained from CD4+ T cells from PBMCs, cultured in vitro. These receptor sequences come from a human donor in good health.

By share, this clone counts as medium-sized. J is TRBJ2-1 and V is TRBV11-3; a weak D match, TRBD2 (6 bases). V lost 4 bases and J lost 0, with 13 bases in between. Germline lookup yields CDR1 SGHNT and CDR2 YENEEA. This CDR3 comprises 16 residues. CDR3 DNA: TGTGCCAGCAGCTCGCGCCGGGGGAGCTCCTACAATGAGCAGTTCTTC. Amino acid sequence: CASSSRRGSSYNEQFF.

Here the CDR3 reads CASSPLGTAVGEQYF. The CDR3 nucleotides are TGTGCCAGCAGTCCACTAGGGACAGCCGTCGGGGAGCAGTACTTC. V is TRBV27 and J is TRBJ2-7; 7 bases line up with TRBD1. This CDR3 has 15 residues. Germline V lookup: CDR1 MNHEY, CDR2 SMNVEV (reference sequence). The junction had 14 bases not matched to a gene; V was cut back by 5 bases and J by 7 bases.

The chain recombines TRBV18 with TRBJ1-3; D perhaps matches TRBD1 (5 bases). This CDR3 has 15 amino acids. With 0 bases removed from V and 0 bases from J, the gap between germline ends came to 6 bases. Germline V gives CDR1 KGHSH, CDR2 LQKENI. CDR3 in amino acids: CASSPPTASGNTIYF. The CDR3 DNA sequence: TGTGCCAGCTCACCACCGACAGCCTCTGGAAACACCATATATTTT.

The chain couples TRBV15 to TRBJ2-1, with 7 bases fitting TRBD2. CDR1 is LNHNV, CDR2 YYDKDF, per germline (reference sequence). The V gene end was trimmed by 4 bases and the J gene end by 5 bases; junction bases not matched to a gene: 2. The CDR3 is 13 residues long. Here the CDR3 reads CATSTGTNNEQFF. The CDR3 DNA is TGTGCCACCAGCACCGGGACTAACAATGAGCAGTTCTTC.

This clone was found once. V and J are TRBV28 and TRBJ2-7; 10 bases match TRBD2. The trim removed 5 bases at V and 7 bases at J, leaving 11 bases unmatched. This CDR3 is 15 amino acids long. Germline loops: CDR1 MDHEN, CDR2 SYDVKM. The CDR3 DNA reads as TGTGCCAGCAGTGGAGCGGGAGGGCCCTCGCGGGAGCAGTACTTC. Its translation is CASSGAGGPSREQYF.

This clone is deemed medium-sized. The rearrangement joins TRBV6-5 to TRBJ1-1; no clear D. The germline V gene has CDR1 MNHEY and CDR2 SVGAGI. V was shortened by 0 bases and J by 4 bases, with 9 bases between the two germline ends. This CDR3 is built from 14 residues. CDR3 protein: CASSYSQTGTEAFF. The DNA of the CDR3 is TGTGCCAGCAGTTACTCACAAACGGGCACTGAAGCTTTCTTT.

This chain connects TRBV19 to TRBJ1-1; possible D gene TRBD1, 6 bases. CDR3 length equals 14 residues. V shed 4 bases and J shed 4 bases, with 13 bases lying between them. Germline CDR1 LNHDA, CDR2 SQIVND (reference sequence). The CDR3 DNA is TGTGCCAGTAGTAATATTAGAGGGGGCACTGAAGCTTTCTTT. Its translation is CASSNIRGGTEAFF.

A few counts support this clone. CDR3 loop: CASSLEGNTEAFF. The CDR3 nucleotides read TGTGCCAGCAGTTTGGAGGGGAACACTGAAGCTTTCTTT. The chain joins TRBV7-3 to TRBJ1-1; unclear D gene. Trimming cost V 6 bases and J 1 base, with 9 bases left between them. The CDR3 extends over 13 amino acids. From germline, CDR1 is SGHTA and CDR2 FQGTGA.

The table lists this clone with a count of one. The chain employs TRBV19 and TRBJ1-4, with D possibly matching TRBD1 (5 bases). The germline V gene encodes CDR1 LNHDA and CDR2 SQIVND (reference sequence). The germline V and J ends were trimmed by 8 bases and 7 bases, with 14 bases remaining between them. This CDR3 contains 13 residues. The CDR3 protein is CASETGRSEKLFF. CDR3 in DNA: TGTGCCAGTGAAACGGGGCGAAGTGAAAAACTGTTTTTT.

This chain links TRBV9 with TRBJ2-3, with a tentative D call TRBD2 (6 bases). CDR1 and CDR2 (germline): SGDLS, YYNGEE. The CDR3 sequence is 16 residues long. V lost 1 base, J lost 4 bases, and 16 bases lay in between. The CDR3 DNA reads TGTGCCAGCAGCGTACAATCGACTAGGAAGGCAGATACGCAGTATTTT. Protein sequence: CASSVQSTRKADTQYF.

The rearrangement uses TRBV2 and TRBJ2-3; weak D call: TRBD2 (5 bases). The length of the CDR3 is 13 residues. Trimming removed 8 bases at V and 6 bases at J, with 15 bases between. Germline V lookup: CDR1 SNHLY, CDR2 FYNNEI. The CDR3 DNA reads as TGTGCCAGCGGCCCCATGGGAGCGGATACGCAGTATTTT. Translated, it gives CASGPMGADTQYF.

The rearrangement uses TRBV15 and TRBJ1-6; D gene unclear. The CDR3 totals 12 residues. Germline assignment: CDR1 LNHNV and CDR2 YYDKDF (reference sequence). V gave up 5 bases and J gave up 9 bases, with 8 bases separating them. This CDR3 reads CATSQVGSPLHF. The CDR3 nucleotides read TGTGCCACCAGCCAAGTGGGTTCACCCCTCCACTTT.

The DNA of the CDR3 is TGTGCCAGCAGCTTAGCCAACGGGGAGAACACCGGGGAGCTGTTTTTT. Its translation is CASSLANGENTGELFF. V and J are TRBV7-6 and TRBJ2-2, with a possible D match to TRBD2 (5 bases). Trimming shortened V by 0 bases and J by 1 base, and 9 bases separated the two germline ends. CDR3 length: 16 residues. Germline loops: CDR1 SGHVS, CDR2 FNYEAQ. Full variable domain (outside the CDR3, taken from reference TRBV7-6 and TRBJ2-2): GAGVSQSPRYKVTKRGQDVALRCDPISGHVSLYWYRQALGQGPEFLTYFNYEAQQDKSGLPNDRFSAERPEGSISTLTIQRTEQRDSAMYRCASSLANGENTGELFFGEGSRLTVL.

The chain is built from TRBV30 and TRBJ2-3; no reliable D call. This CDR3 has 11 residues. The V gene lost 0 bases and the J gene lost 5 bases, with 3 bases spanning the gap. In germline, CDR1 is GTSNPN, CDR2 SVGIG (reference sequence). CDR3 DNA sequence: TGTGCCTGGAGTGTTAAAGATACGCAGTATTTT. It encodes CAWSVKDTQYF.

The CDR3 DNA sequence: TGTGCCAGTAGTACCGGACAGGGTGACTATGGCTACACCTTC. Translating gives CASSTGQGDYGYTF. The rearrangement uses TRBV19 and TRBJ1-2, with 8 bases aligning to TRBD1. CDR3 length: 14 residues. Germline V gene lookup returns CDR1 LNHDA and CDR2 SQIVND (reference sequence). V dropped 4 bases and J dropped 3; count of bases not matched to a gene: 4.

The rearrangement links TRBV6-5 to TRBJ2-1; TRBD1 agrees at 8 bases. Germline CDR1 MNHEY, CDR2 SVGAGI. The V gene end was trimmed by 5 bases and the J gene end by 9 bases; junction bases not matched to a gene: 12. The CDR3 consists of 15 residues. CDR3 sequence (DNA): TGTGCCAGCAGTCCGAGGGTTCAGGGGGCCGGTGAGCAGTTCTTC. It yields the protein CASSPRVQGAGEQFF.

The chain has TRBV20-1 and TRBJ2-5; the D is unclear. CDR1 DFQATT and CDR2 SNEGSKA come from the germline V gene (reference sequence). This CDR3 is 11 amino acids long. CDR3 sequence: CSGWSQETQYF. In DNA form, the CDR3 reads TGCAGCGGTTGGAGCCAAGAGACCCAGTACTTC.

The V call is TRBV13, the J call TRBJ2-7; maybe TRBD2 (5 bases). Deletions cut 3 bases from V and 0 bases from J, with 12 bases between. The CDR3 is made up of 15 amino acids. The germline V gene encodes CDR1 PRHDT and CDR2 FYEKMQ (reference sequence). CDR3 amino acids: CASSFRGQSSYEQYF. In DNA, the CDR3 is TGTGCCAGCAGCTTCCGGGGTCAGAGCTCCTACGAGCAGTACTTC.

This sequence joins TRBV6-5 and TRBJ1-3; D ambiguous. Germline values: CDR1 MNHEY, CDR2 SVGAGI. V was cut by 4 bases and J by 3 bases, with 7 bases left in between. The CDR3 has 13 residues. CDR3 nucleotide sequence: TGTGCCAGCAGTTTCCTAGATGGAAACACCATATATTTT. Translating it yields CASSFLDGNTIYF.

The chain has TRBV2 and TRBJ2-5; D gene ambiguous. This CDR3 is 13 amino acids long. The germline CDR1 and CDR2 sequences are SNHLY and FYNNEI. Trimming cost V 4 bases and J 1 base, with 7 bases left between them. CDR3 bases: TGTGCCAGCAGTGGCACAGCCCAAGAGACCCAGTACTTC. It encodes CASSGTAQETQYF.

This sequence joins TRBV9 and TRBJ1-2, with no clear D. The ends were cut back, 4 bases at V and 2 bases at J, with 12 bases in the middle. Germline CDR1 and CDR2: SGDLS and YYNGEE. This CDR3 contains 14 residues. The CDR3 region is CASSPPAGNYGYTF. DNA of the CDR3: TGTGCCAGCAGCCCCCCAGCGGGGAACTATGGCTACACCTTC.

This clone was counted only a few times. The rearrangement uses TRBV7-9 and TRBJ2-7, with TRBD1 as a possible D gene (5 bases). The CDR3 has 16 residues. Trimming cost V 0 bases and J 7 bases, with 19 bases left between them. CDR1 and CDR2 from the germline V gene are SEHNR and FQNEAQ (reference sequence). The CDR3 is CASSLALGHGKGEQYF. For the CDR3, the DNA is TGTGCCAGCAGCTTAGCGCTCGGGCATGGAAAGGGGGAGCAGTACTTC.

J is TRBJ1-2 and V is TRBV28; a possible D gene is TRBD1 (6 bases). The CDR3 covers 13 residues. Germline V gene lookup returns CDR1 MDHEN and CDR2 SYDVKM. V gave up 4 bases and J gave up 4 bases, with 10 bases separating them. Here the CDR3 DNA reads TGTGCCAGCAGTTCGGACAGAATCTATGGCTACACCTTC. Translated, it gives CASSSDRIYGYTF.

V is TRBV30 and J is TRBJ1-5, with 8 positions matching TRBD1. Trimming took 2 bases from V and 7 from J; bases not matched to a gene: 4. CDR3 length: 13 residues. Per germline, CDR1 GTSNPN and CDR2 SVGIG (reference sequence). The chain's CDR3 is CAWSPTGEQPQHF. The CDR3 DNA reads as TGTGCCTGGAGTCCGACAGGGGAACAGCCCCAGCATTTT.

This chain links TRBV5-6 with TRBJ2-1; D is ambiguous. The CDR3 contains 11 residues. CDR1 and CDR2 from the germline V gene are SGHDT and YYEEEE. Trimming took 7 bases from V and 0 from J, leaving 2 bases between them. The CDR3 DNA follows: TGTGCCAGCGGCTCCTACAATGAGCAGTTCTTC. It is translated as CASGSYNEQFF. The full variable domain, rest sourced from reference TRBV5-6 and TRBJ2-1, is DAGVTQSPTHLIKTRGQQVTLRCSPKSGHDTVSWYQQALGQGPQFIFQYYEEEERQRGNFPDRFSGHQFPNYSSELNVNALLLGDSALYLCASGSYNEQFFGPGTRLTVL.

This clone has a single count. The CDR3 DNA sequence: TGTGCCAGCAGCTTAGCTCCCGGGAGTCAAGAGACCCAGTACTTC. Protein sequence: CASSLAPGSQETQYF. V is TRBV7-3 and J is TRBJ2-5; the D gene is possibly TRBD2 (6 bases). The CDR3 loop spans 15 amino acids. Trimming pared 2 bases from V and 2 bases from J, leaving 12 bases between. Germline V gene sequence: CDR1 SGHTA, CDR2 FQGTGA.

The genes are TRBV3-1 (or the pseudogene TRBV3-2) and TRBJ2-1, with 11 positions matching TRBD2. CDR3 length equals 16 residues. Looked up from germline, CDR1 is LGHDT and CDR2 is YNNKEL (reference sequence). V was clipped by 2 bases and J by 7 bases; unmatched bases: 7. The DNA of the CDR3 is TGTGCCAGCAGCCAACCAGGGACTAGCGGTAATAATGAGCAGTTCTTC. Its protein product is CASSQPGTSGNNEQFF.

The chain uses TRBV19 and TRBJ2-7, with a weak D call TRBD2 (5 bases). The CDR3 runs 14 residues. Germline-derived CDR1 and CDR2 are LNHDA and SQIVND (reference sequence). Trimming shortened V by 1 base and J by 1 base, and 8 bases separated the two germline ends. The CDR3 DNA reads TGTGCCAGTAGTATAGTTGGGAGTTCCTACGAGCAGTACTTC. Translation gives CASSIVGSSYEQYF.

The CDR3 region has the DNA TGTGCCAGCCAGGGGGGTAGTCACACTGAAGCTTTCTTT. Translated: CASQGGSHTEAFF. The chain has TRBV6-5 and TRBJ1-1, with 7 bases lining up with TRBD1. This CDR3 is 13 amino acids long. V lost 8 bases and J lost 3; bases outside the gene matches: 6. Germline V CDR1 and CDR2: MNHEY, SVGAGI.

As DNA, the CDR3 is TGTGCCAGCAGCGTAGATCCGGGGTCTGGAAACACCATATATTTT. Translating it yields CASSVDPGSGNTIYF. The chain employs TRBV9 and TRBJ1-3; D not certain. The germline gives CDR1 SGDLS, CDR2 YYNGEE. V was shortened by 0 bases and J by 1 base, with 8 bases between the two germline ends. The CDR3 consists of 15 residues.